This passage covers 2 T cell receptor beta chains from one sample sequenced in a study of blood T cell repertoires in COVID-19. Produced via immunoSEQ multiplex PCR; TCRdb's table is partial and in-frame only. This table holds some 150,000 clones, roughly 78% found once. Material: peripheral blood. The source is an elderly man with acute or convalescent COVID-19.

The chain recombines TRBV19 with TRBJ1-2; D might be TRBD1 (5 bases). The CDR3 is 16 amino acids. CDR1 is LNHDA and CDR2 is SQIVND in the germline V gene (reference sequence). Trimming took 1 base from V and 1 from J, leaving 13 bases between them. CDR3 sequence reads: CASSIGRGQNNYGYTF. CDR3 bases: TGTGCCAGTAGTATAGGAAGGGGTCAGAATAACTATGGCTACACCTTC.

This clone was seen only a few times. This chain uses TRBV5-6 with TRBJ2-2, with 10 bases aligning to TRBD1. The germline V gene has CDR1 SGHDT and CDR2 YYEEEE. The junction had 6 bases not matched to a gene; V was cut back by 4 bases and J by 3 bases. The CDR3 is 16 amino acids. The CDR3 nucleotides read TGTGCCAGCAGCAGAGGGACAGGGGTCTACACCGGGGAGCTGTTTTTT. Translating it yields CASSRGTGVYTGELFF.